This TCR beta chain derives from a study of identical twins. Overall study results and limits: Zero-insertion results could be subject to partial confounding by invariant MAIT and iNKT cells. Within twin pairs, the out-of-frame alpha sequences they shared showed excess low generation probability.

The sample holds many counts of this clonotype. What it binds is unknown. This CDR3 contains 14 residues. Trimming removed 10 bases from V and 0 bases from J; junction bases left unmatched: 5. CDR1 is LNHNV, CDR2 YYDKDF, per germline (reference sequence). TCRdb fed the 5' RACE reads into MiXCR, producing one record per CDR3 protein. This table has roughly 710,000 distinct CDR3 sequences, roughly 6% appearing once. The chain joins TRBV15 to TRBJ2-4; 8 nucleotides agree with TRBD2. Sample: naive T cells sorted from blood. The clonotype originates from a man aged 18 to 29 in good health. The CDR3 is CAIKLAVAKNIQYF. In DNA form, the CDR3 reads TGTGCCATTAAACTAGCGGTAGCCAAAAACATTCAGTACTTC. Combining the CDR3 with reference TRBV15 and TRBJ2-4 gives the whole variable domain DAMVIQNPRYQVTQFGKPVTLSCSQTLNHNVMYWYQQKSSQAPKLLFHYYDKDFNNEADTPDNFQSRRPNTSFCFLDIRSPGLGDTAMYLCAIKLAVAKNIQYFGAGTRLSVL.